This TCR beta chain is from a study of response to subunit inactivated influenza vaccine. Each CDR3 protein gets one entry after TCRdb re-called the RT-PCR reads with MiXCR. The table lists some 550,000 distinct CDR3 sequences, around a quarter of them singletons. This clonotype was counted between two and nine times. The CDR3 is 15 amino acids. Germline values: CDR1 SQVTM, CDR2 ANQGSEA. V shed 3 bases, J shed 6 bases, and the junction held 12 bases outside the gene matches. This sample was also put to use in a study of T cells expressing NK-cell markers. That paper notes: Making the TCR beta cDNA relied on 5'RACE template switching with UMIs. A handful of donors showed these clonotypes also leading the CD3+CD56-NKG2C+ fraction.

This specimen consisted of CD4+ T cells sorted from PBMCs, obtained roughly 13 days after vaccination. This sequence was found in a man between 50 and 59 years old who received an inactivated influenza vaccine. The V gene is TRBV29-1, the J gene TRBJ1-1; 8 bases are a match to TRBD1. Here the CDR3 reads CSVEPYRGKGAEAFF. CDR3 nucleotide sequence: TGCAGCGTTGAGCCTTACAGGGGGAAGGGGGCTGAAGCTTTCTTT.